The source of this T cell receptor (beta chain) is a study of T-cell reconstitution after alpha-beta-depleted transplantation in children. TCRbeta library construction was performed incorporating unique molecular identifiers. A single record per CDR3 protein comes from TCRdb applying MiXCR to the PCR reads. The table includes about 590,000 distinct CDR3 sequences, approximately 13% detected once. Germline CDR1 reads ENHRY; CDR2 reads SYGVKD. The CDR3 runs 16 residues. Between the trimmed V and J ends, which lost 0 bases and 5 bases, there was a span of 14 bases. This clonotype appeared a few times. This clonotype was sampled from a male patient aged 5 to 17 who had a stem cell transplant for acute myeloid leukemia, so the T cells may come from the graft donor. The chain recombines TRBV10-3 with TRBJ2-1; a weak D match, TRBD2 (6 bases). This sample comprised PBMCs, mostly from graft donor cells, obtained 360 days after TCRalphabeta/CD19-depleted stem cell transplant. The CDR3 protein is CAISESVAELNNEQFF. The CDR3 DNA reads TGTGCCATCAGTGAGTCGGTAGCGGAGCTTAACAATGAGCAGTTCTTC.